This record concerns one TCR beta chain sequence. Looked up from germline, CDR1 is MDHEN and CDR2 is SYDVKM. The CDR3 has 16 amino acids. Trimming pared 4 bases from V and 3 bases from J, leaving 19 bases between. Per the study methods: How many nucleated cells were present was estimated from reference gene primer amplification. Sequenced by immunoSEQ multiplex PCR; TCRdb stores in-frame clones only, minus some. V, J and clone size reflect that table, while D and trimming were determined from the DNA. Of some 290,000 clones in the sample, roughly 83% were seen once. The record originates from a study of blood T cell repertoires in COVID-19. As for the study in general: The samples span acute and convalescent COVID-19 from the United States, Italy and Spain. From T cells, B-cell-depleted T cells, or PBMCs came the material, which was cDNA or gDNA.

The sequenced sample consisted of peripheral blood. The receptor's source is a man aged 55 to 69 who had recovered from COVID-19. The chain is built from TRBV28 and TRBJ2-7, with D tentatively TRBD1 (6 bases). The CDR3 loop is CASSSTSLGGYYEQYF. CDR3 coding DNA: TGTGCCAGCAGTTCAACCTCCTTAGGGGGTTACTACGAGCAGTACTTC.